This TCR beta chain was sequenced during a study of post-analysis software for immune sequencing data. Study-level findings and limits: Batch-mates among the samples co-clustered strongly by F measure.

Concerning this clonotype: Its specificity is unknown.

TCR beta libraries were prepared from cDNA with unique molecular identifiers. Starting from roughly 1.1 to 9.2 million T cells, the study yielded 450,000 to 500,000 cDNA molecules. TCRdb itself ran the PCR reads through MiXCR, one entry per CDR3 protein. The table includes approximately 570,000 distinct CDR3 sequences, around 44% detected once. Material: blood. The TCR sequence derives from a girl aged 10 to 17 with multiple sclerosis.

As DNA, the CDR3 is TGCAGTGCTAGATCTGGTCTAGCGGGATCCTTATACAATGAGCAGTTCTTC. Translating it yields CSARSGLAGSLYNEQFF. V gene TRBV20-1 combines with J gene TRBJ2-1; TRBD2 matches at 9 bases. The CDR3 consists of 17 residues. Germline V gene data show CDR1 as DFQATT and CDR2 as SNEGSKA (reference sequence). The trim removed 2 bases at V and 4 bases at J, leaving 12 bases unmatched.